The TCR beta chain described here comes from a study of T cell changes during pregnancy in multiple sclerosis. Sequencing was performed with immunoSEQ multiplex PCR; in TCRdb, only in-frame clones are kept and a portion is missing. In the table there are about 49,000 clones, roughly nine tenths of which are singletons. The CDR3 sequence is 15 residues long. CDR1 is KGHSH, CDR2 LQKENI, per germline. The V segment lost 3 bases and the J segment 7 bases; nucleotides outside the gene matches: 10. V usage is TRBV18 and J usage is TRBJ1-2, with 8 bases aligning to TRBD1. The input for sequencing was CD4+ T cells from peripheral blood mononuclear cells, taken in the second trimester of pregnancy. The TCR comes from a female donor in good health, enrolled as a control in a pregnancy study. CDR3 region: CASSPDGQGSGGYTF. The CDR3, as DNA: TGTGCCAGCTCACCGGACGGACAGGGTTCGGGTGGCTACACCTTC.